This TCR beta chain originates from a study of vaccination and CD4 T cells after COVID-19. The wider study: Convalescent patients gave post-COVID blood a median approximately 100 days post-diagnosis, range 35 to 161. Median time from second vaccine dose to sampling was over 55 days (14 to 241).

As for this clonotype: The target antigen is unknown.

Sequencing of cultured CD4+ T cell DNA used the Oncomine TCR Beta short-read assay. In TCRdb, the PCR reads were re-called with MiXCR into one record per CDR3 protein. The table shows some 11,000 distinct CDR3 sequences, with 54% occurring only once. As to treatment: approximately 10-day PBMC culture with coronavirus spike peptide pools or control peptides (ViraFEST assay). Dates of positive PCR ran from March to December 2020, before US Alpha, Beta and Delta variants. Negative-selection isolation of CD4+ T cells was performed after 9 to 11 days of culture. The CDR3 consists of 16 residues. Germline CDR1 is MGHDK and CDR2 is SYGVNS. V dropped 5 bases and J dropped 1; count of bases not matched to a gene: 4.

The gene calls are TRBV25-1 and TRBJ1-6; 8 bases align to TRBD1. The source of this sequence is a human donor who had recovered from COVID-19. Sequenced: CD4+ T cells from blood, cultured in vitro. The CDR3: CASSPDRVSYNSPLHF. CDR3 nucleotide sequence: TGTGCCAGCAGTCCGGACAGGGTATCCTATAATTCACCCCTCCACTTT. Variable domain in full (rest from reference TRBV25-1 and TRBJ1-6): EADIYQTPRYLVIGTGKKITLECSQTMGHDKMYWYQQDPGMELHLIHYSYGVNSTEKGDLSSESTVSRIRTEHFPLTLESARPSHTSQYLCASSPDRVSYNSPLHFGNGTRLTVT.